Below, one T cell receptor (beta chain) is given with its context. In Cohort 3, a recovered donor had either two negative PCRs, clearance, or symptom resolution. Study processing details: It was from reference gene primer amplification that nucleated cell counts were estimated. The assay was immunoSEQ multiplex PCR, and TCRdb's table has in-frame clones only and misses some. The V and J calls and the clone size are those of that table, but D and trimming were determined from the DNA. The sample records about 190,000 clones, around 85% being singletons. V gave up 4 bases and J gave up 6 bases; unmatched junction bases: 10. Germline CDR1 LGHDT, CDR2 YNNKEL (reference sequence). The CDR3 length is 15 residues. These data belong to a study of blood T cell repertoires in COVID-19. On the study more broadly: From the United States, Italy and Spain came samples of acute and convalescent COVID-19. T cells, B-cell-depleted T cells, or PBMCs provided the cDNA or gDNA that served as material.

The sample consisted of PBMCs or T cells enriched from blood (not recorded which). The sequence derives from a woman younger than 45 who had recovered from COVID-19. The chain recombines TRBV3-1 (or the pseudogene TRBV3-2) with TRBJ1-2; 8 bases agree with TRBD1. CDR3 sequence reads: CASSPGQGQTHGYTF. The CDR3 region has the DNA TGTGCCAGCAGCCCTGGACAGGGACAAACGCATGGCTACACCTTC.